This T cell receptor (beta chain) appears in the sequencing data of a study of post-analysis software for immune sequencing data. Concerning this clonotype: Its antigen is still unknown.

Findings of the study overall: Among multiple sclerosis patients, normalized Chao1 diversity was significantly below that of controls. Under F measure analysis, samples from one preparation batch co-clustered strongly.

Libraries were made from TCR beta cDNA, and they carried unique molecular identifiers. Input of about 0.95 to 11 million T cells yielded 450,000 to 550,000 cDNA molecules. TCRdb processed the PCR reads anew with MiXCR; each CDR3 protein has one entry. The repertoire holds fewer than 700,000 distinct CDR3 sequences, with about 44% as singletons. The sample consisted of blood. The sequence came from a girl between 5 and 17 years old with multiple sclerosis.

The CDR3 region has the DNA TGCAGTGCTGCCCCAGCGGGAGGGCCAGATACGCAGTATTTT. Translation: CSAAPAGGPDTQYF. This chain links TRBV20-1 with TRBJ2-3, with 10 bases aligning to TRBD2. The length of the CDR3 is 14 residues. The V gene's germline CDR1 is DFQATT and CDR2 SNEGSKA (reference sequence). Trimming cost V 5 bases and J 4 bases; bases outside gene matches: 6.